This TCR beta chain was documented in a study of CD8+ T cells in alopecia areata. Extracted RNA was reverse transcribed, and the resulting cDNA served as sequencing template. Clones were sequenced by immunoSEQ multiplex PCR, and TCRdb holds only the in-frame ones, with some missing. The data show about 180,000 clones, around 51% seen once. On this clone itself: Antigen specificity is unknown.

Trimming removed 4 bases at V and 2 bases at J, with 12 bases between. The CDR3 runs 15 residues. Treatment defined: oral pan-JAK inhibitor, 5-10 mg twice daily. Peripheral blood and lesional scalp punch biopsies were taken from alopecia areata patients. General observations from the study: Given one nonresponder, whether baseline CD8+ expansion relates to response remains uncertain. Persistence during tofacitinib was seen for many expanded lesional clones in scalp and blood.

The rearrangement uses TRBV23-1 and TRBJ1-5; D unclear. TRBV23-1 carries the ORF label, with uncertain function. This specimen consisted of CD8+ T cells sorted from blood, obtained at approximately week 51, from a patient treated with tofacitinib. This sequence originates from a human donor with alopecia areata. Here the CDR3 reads CASSPPGVGNQPQHF. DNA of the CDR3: TGCGCCAGCAGTCCGCCTGGAGTGGGCAATCAGCCCCAGCATTTT.